One sample yielded the 19 T cell receptor beta chains listed below, sequenced in a study of response to subunit inactivated influenza vaccine. Each CDR3 protein gets one entry after TCRdb re-called the RT-PCR reads with MiXCR. The sample contains hundreds of thousands of distinct CDR3 sequences, around 13% of which appear only once. Sequences were derived from PBMCs from blood, sampled 14 days before vaccination. All receptors come from a man aged 45-65 years who received an inactivated influenza vaccine.

The chain joins TRBV20-1 to TRBJ2-6, with TRBD2 matching over 12 bases. Trimming cost V 4 bases and J 2 bases; bases outside gene matches: 3. CDR3 size: 16 residues. Per germline, CDR1 DFQATT and CDR2 SNEGSKA (reference sequence). The chain's CDR3 is CSATSGGAPGANVLTF. CDR3 in DNA: TGCAGTGCTACTAGCGGGGGGGCTCCTGGGGCCAACGTCCTGACTTTC.

This clonotype was found a few times. This rearrangement joins TRBV10-3 to TRBJ1-1; no reliable D call. Germline CDR1 and CDR2: ENHRY and SYGVKD. Trimming removed 0 bases from V and 11 bases from J, with 16 bases in between. The CDR3 length is 14 residues. The CDR3 nucleotides read TGTGCCATCAGTGAGTCAAGCAAGGGAGACGGGGCTTTCTTT. It is translated as CAISESSKGDGAFF.

This clonotype was detected many times. V is TRBV28 and J is TRBJ1-5, with D possibly being TRBD1 (5 bases). Trimming took off 5 bases at V and 12 bases at J, with 11 bases between the two ends. This CDR3 is 11 amino acids long. Germline lookup yields CDR1 MDHEN and CDR2 SYDVKM. For the CDR3, the DNA is TGTGCCAGCAGTACTCTAGACAGCCAGCATTTT. Translation: CASSTLDSQHF.

V and J are TRBV4-3 and TRBJ2-2; 15 bases map to TRBD2. The CDR3 totals 17 residues. CDR1 and CDR2 from the germline V gene are LGHNA and YSLEER. After removal of 4 bases from V and 3 bases from J, the junction contained 3 bases not matched to a gene. In nucleotides, the CDR3 is TGCGCCAGCAGCCTGGGACTAGCGGGGGGCCACACCGGGGAGCTGTTTTTT. This translates into CASSLGLAGGHTGELFF.

The V call is TRBV20-1, the J call TRBJ2-7; either TRBD1 or TRBD2 may supply D (6 bases each). From germline, CDR1 is DFQATT and CDR2 SNEGSKA (reference sequence). The CDR3 is made up of 15 amino acids. The V end lost 4 bases, the J end lost 7 bases, and 23 bases lay between the germline ends. In nucleotides, the CDR3 is TGCAGTGCTACCCGCCGGGGGACACTTGCGGGGGAGCAGTACTTC. Protein: CSATRRGTLAGEQYF.

The chain joins TRBV9 to TRBJ2-7; tentatively, D is TRBD2 (5 bases). The CDR3 spans 15 residues. Trimming pared 4 bases from V and 2 bases from J, leaving 16 bases between. Germline-derived CDR1 and CDR2 are SGDLS and YYNGEE. CDR3 loop: CASSPYQSGTYEQYF. CDR3 nucleotides: TGTGCCAGCAGCCCATACCAGTCGGGGACCTACGAGCAGTACTTC.

In its sample, this clonotype was seen a few times. The chain uses TRBV7-9 and TRBJ2-6, with D perhaps matching TRBD2 (5 bases). Deletions cut 7 bases from V and 1 base from J, with 11 bases between. Germline CDR1 SEHNR, CDR2 FQNEAQ (reference sequence). The CDR3 totals 15 residues. CDR3 DNA sequence: TGTGCCAGCATCCCGGGGTCATCTGGGGCCAACGTCCTGACTTTC. Translated, it gives CASIPGSSGANVLTF.

This clonotype has more than one count but fewer than ten. CDR3 residues: CSAREEGLAGGYEQYF. The CDR3 DNA sequence: TGCAGTGCTAGAGAGGAAGGACTAGCGGGAGGCTACGAGCAGTACTTC. The chain joins TRBV20-1 to TRBJ2-7; 14 bases line up with TRBD2. Losses at the gene ends were 0 bases for V and 3 bases for J; bases not matched to a gene: 4. CDR3 length: 16 residues. Germline V CDR1 and CDR2: DFQATT, SNEGSKA (reference sequence).

This chain connects TRBV20-1 to TRBJ1-2; D is perhaps TRBD1 (6 bases). Between the trimmed V and J ends, which lost 4 bases and 5 bases, there was a span of 8 bases. From germline, CDR1 is DFQATT and CDR2 SNEGSKA (reference sequence). The CDR3 has 11 amino acids. CDR3 sequence reads: CSAKGGYGYTF. The CDR3 DNA follows: TGCAGTGCTAAAGGGGGATATGGCTACACCTTC.

The chain recombines TRBV9 with TRBJ1-4; D perhaps matches TRBD1 (5 bases). There are 16 residues in the CDR3. V gave up 0 bases and J gave up 0 bases, with 9 bases separating them. Per germline, CDR1 SGDLS and CDR2 YYNGEE. CDR3 amino acids: CASSVGGFATNEKLFF. The CDR3 bases are TGTGCCAGCAGCGTAGGGGGGTTTGCAACTAATGAAAAACTGTTTTTT. Based on the CDR3 plus reference TRBV9 and TRBJ1-4, the full variable domain is DSGVTQTPKHLITATGQRVTLRCSPRSGDLSVYWYQQSLDQGLQFLIQYYNGEERAKGNILERFSAQQFPDLHSELNLSSLELGDSALYFCASSVGGFATNEKLFFGSGTQLSVL.

The chain is built from TRBV29-1 and TRBJ2-2; a possible D gene is TRBD2 (5 bases). The CDR3 sequence is 12 residues long. The germline V and J ends were trimmed by 4 bases and 9 bases, with 12 bases remaining between them. Germline CDR1 SQVTM, CDR2 ANQGSEA. CDR3 amino acids: CSVAGSSRELFF. CDR3 DNA sequence: TGCAGCGTTGCGGGGAGTTCCCGGGAGCTGTTTTTT.

The V call is TRBV11-2, the J call TRBJ2-1, with 9 bases lining up with TRBD2. The V and J ends lost 6 bases and 0 bases, in that order; junction bases with no gene match: 12. CDR3 length: 18 residues. Germline-derived CDR1 and CDR2 are SGHAT and FQNNGV. The CDR3 DNA follows: TGTGCCAGCAGTTTTACTAGCGGGTCGCCAAGCTCCTACAATGAGCAGTTCTTC. This codes for CASSFTSGSPSSYNEQFF.

This clonotype was detected ten times or more. The chain joins TRBV9 to TRBJ2-3; TRBD2 aligns across 8 bases. The CDR3 covers 13 residues. Germline CDR1 reads SGDLS; CDR2 reads YYNGEE. J was trimmed by 5 bases and V by 9 bases; bases with no gene match: 8. CDR3 DNA sequence: TGTGCCACAGGGAGCGGGAGAGGAGATACGCAGTATTTT. Translation gives CATGSGRGDTQYF.

The chain is built from TRBV9 and TRBJ2-1, with D possibly being TRBD1 (6 bases). With 0 bases removed from V and 4 bases from J, the gap between germline ends came to 14 bases. From germline, CDR1 is SGDLS and CDR2 YYNGEE. The CDR3 loop spans 16 amino acids. Here the CDR3 DNA reads TGTGCCAGCAGCGTAGACCCCGGGACAAGTTACAATGAGCAGTTCTTC. Its protein is CASSVDPGTSYNEQFF.

This chain links TRBV7-8 with TRBJ2-1; D uncertain. CDR1 is SGHVS and CDR2 is FQNEAQ in the germline V gene. The V end lost 1 base, the J end lost 4 bases, and 14 bases lay between the germline ends. The CDR3 runs 16 residues. CDR3 DNA: TGTGCCAGCAGCTTAGTCGGCCTCCGGTCATACAATGAGCAGTTCTTC. Amino acids: CASSLVGLRSYNEQFF. The variable domain in full, with the rest retrieved from reference TRBV7-8 and TRBJ2-1, is GAGVSQSPRYKVAKRGQDVALRCDPISGHVSLFWYQQALGQGPEFLTYFQNEAQLDKSGLPSDRFFAERPEGSVSTLKIQRTQQEDSAVYLCASSLVGLRSYNEQFFGPGTRLTVL.

The rearrangement joins TRBV7-2 to TRBJ2-3; D is possibly TRBD2 (5 bases). The germline V gene encodes CDR1 SGHTA and CDR2 FQGNSA. This CDR3 comprises 16 residues. V was cut by 5 bases and J by 1 base, with 16 bases left in between. The CDR3 DNA is TGTGCCAGCAGCCCCAGAGGGAGCGGACGCACAGATACGCAGTATTTT. It encodes CASSPRGSGRTDTQYF.

The V call is TRBV27, the J call TRBJ2-2, with 13 nucleotides matching TRBD2. Trimming cost V 1 base and J 4 bases; bases outside gene matches: 3. The germline V gene encodes CDR1 MNHEY and CDR2 SMNVEV (reference sequence). The length of the CDR3 is 17 residues. This CDR3 reads CASSLLTSGGSTGELFF. CDR3 sequence (DNA): TGTGCCAGCAGTTTATTGACTAGCGGGGGGAGCACCGGGGAGCTGTTTTTT.

This clonotype was seen a few times. The chain joins TRBV29-1 to TRBJ1-4; TRBD1 aligns across 10 bases. The CDR3 loop spans 15 amino acids. Germline CDR1 reads SQVTM; CDR2 reads ANQGSEA. The V and J ends lost 7 bases and 3 bases, in that order; junction bases with no gene match: 8. In nucleotides, the CDR3 is TGCAGCGCCGGGACAGGGGCAAGAGCTAATGAAAAACTGTTTTTT. This sequence encodes CSAGTGARANEKLFF.

V is TRBV5-1 and J is TRBJ2-7; tentatively, D is TRBD1 (5 bases). The CDR3 has 14 residues. Deletions cut 0 bases from V and 2 bases from J, with 9 bases between. CDR1 is SGHRS, CDR2 YFSETQ, per germline. CDR3 protein: CASSLEQATYEQYF. CDR3 sequence (DNA): TGCGCCAGCAGCTTGGAACAGGCGACCTACGAGCAGTACTTC.